This T cell receptor (beta chain) comes out of a study of early T cells in non-severe SARS-CoV-2 infection. Across the study: The authors sequenced bulk RNA from unsorted whole blood, leaving chains unpaired. Study-wide results and limits: CD4 and private specificities were missed by VDJdb matching, which favored anti-spike CD8 responses.

Germline V gene lookup returns CDR1 SQVTM and CDR2 ANQGSEA. The CDR3 consists of 15 residues. Trimming pared 0 bases from V and 2 bases from J, leaving 13 bases between. Attachment of unique molecular identifiers to individual cDNA molecules was performed. Via MiXCR, TCRdb re-called the 5' RACE reads, giving one row per CDR3 protein. This repertoire shows 85,000 to 100,000 distinct CDR3 sequences, roughly an eighth found once; its top ten account for 2% to 2.5%. This clonotype has ten or more counts. Its antigen is still unknown. The origin of this receptor is an adult who was a healthcare worker with PCR-confirmed SARS-CoV-2 infection or an uninfected control (not recorded which). The material sequenced was whole blood. The chain employs TRBV29-1 and TRBJ1-1, with D perhaps TRBD1 (5 bases). CDR3: CSVEDREGANTEAFF. As DNA, the CDR3 is TGCAGCGTTGAAGATCGGGAAGGGGCTAACACTGAAGCTTTCTTT.